These 10 T cell receptor beta chains were sequenced from one sample in a study of shared clonotypes between healthy human individuals. Naive CD8 cells lacked CD45RO, underwent positive selection for CCR7 and left out terminally differentiated effector memory CD45RA+ cells. Using immunoSEQ multiplex PCR, the repertoire was profiled, and TCRdb retains in-frame clones only, with some absent. The profile covers nearly 2 million clones, with around 96% appearing a single time and less than 1.5% taken by the ten largest. The specimen sequenced was naive CD8+ T cells sorted from blood. The receptors were sampled from a man aged 18 to 30 in good health.

The chain combines TRBV27 with TRBJ2-5, with TRBD2 matching over 9 bases. The CDR3 has 18 residues. CDR1 and CDR2 from the germline V gene are MNHEY and SMNVEV (reference sequence). V shed 5 bases and J 2 bases; nucleotides not matched to a gene: 15. The CDR3 protein is CASSLVGQTSGLQETQYF. Here the CDR3 DNA reads TGTGCCAGCAGTCTAGTGGGGCAGACTAGCGGCCTACAAGAGACCCAGTACTTC.

The chain is built from TRBV4-1 and TRBJ2-5, with 7 bases aligning to TRBD2. There are 16 residues in the CDR3. J was trimmed by 6 bases and V by 0 bases; bases with no gene match: 10. Germline CDR1 MGHRA, CDR2 YSYEKL. CDR3 sequence: CASSQDGGEGLKTQYF. Here the CDR3 DNA reads TGCGCCAGCAGCCAAGATGGGGGGGAGGGCCTAAAGACCCAGTACTTC.

The chain carries TRBV27 and TRBJ2-1; 10 nucleotides match TRBD2. Germline V gene data show CDR1 as MNHEY and CDR2 as SMNVEV (reference sequence). V was clipped by 6 bases and J by 7 bases; unmatched bases: 12. This CDR3 has 16 residues. CDR3 in amino acids: CASSLTHGLAVNEQFF. The CDR3 coding sequence is TGTGCCAGCAGCCTTACCCACGGACTAGCGGTTAATGAGCAGTTCTTC.

This chain connects TRBV10-3 to TRBJ2-3, with D possibly being TRBD1 or TRBD2 (5 bases each). The CDR3 has 14 amino acids. Germline values: CDR1 ENHRY, CDR2 SYGVKD. Trimming shortened V by 3 bases and J by 5 bases, and 12 bases separated the two germline ends. CDR3 protein: CAISDGAPGDTQYF. In nucleotides, the CDR3 is TGTGCCATCAGTGACGGGGCACCAGGAGATACGCAGTATTTT.

Only a few counts were recorded for this clone. This CDR3 is CASSSGINQPQHF. CDR3 nucleotides: TGTGCCAGCAGTTCCGGGATAAATCAGCCCCAGCATTTT. The rearrangement links TRBV27 to TRBJ1-5; D remains ambiguous. This CDR3 region has 13 residues. Trimming removed 4 bases at V and 4 bases at J, with 8 bases between. In germline, CDR1 is MNHEY, CDR2 SMNVEV (reference sequence).

About this clone itself: Other DNA sequences from this sample encode an identical CDR3 as well. The chain's CDR3 is CASSLGHEQFF. The CDR3 DNA reads as TGTGCCAGCAGCTTAGGGCATGAGCAGTTCTTC. The chain recombines TRBV11-2 with TRBJ2-1; no firm D call. From germline, CDR1 is SGHAT and CDR2 FQNNGV. Trimming removed 1 base at V and 8 bases at J, with 3 bases between. The CDR3 totals 11 residues.

This chain links TRBV10-1 with TRBJ1-1, with unresolved D. This CDR3 comprises 13 residues. The V and J ends lost 2 bases and 1 base respectively, with 5 bases between them. Germline CDR1 WNHNN, CDR2 SYGVQD (reference sequence). CDR3 nucleotide sequence: TGCGCCAGCAGTGAGACACCGAACACTGAAGCTTTCTTT. The encoded protein is CASSETPNTEAFF.

The J gene is TRBJ2-5, the V gene TRBV7-9, with a weak D call TRBD1 (6 bases). CDR1 and CDR2 from the germline V gene are SEHNR and FQNEAQ (reference sequence). This CDR3 has 15 amino acids. Trimming stripped 5 bases from V and 1 base from J, with 14 bases between. In nucleotides, the CDR3 is TGTGCCAGCAGCAACGAACAGGGTCGCCAAGAGACCCAGTACTTC. This gives the protein CASSNEQGRQETQYF.

This chain joins TRBV5-6 and TRBJ1-1; a possible D gene is TRBD1 (5 bases). CDR3 length: 15 amino acids. Between the trimmed V and J ends, which lost 4 bases and 0 bases, there was a span of 13 bases. In germline, CDR1 is SGHDT, CDR2 YYEEEE. The CDR3: CASSLTATMNTEAFF. In DNA, the CDR3 is TGTGCCAGCAGCCTGACAGCTACAATGAACACTGAAGCTTTCTTT. The complete variable domain, with remaining parts taken from reference TRBV5-6 and TRBJ1-1, reads DAGVTQSPTHLIKTRGQQVTLRCSPKSGHDTVSWYQQALGQGPQFIFQYYEEEERQRGNFPDRFSGHQFPNYSSELNVNALLLGDSALYLCASSLTATMNTEAFFGQGTRLTVV.

The chain joins TRBV7-2 to TRBJ1-2; TRBD1 matches at 7 bases. V dropped 5 bases and J dropped 3; count of bases not matched to a gene: 6. The CDR3 is made up of 14 amino acids. Germline CDR1 and CDR2: SGHTA and FQGNSA. In DNA form, the CDR3 reads TGTGCCAGCAGCGTCGGGACAGACTACTATGGCTACACCTTC. Protein sequence: CASSVGTDYYGYTF.